Listed here are 20 T cell receptor beta chains from one sample, sequenced in a study of CD8+ T cells in alopecia areata. Sample treatment: oral pan-JAK inhibitor, 5-10 mg twice daily. RNA was isolated and reverse transcribed to cDNA, the sequencing template. Assay: immunoSEQ multiplex PCR; the TCRdb copy retains only in-frame clones and omits some. Here the sample spans over 150,000 clones, 53% being singletons. Sample: CD8+ T cells sorted from blood, taken at week 24, from a patient treated with tofacitinib. The receptor set was obtained from a human donor with alopecia areata.

In its sample, this clone was seen many times. This same CDR3 is encoded by further DNA sequences in the sample. The chain links TRBV7-2 to TRBJ2-3; the D gene is possibly TRBD1 (6 bases). Between the trimmed V and J ends, which lost 5 bases and 2 bases, there was a span of 14 bases. In germline, CDR1 is SGHTA, CDR2 FQGNSA. The CDR3 loop spans 15 amino acids. Here the CDR3 DNA reads TGTGCCAGCAGCCCCCGGGACAACCCCACAGATACGCAGTATTTT. This gives the protein CASSPRDNPTDTQYF. Full variable domain (remainder filled in from reference TRBV7-2 and TRBJ2-3): GAGVSQSPSNKVTEKGKDVELRCDPISGHTALYWYRQSLGQGLEFLIYFQGNSAPDKSGLPSDRFSAERTGGSVSTLTIQRTQQEDSAVYLCASSPRDNPTDTQYFGPGTRLTVL.

On this clone itself: In the same sample, other DNA sequences code for this CDR3. The chain couples TRBV5-6 to TRBJ2-7; unclear D gene. Germline CDR1 is SGHDT and CDR2 is YYEEEE. The CDR3 spans 11 residues. Trimming removed 2 bases from V and 4 bases from J, with 4 bases in between. The CDR3 protein is CASSFGYEQYF. The CDR3 DNA reads TGTGCCAGCAGCTTCGGTTACGAGCAGTACTTC.

This clone has more than one count but fewer than ten. V is TRBV7-2 and J is TRBJ2-1; D remains unclear. Between the trimmed V and J ends, which lost 6 bases and 6 bases, there was a span of 9 bases. The CDR3 loop spans 12 amino acids. Germline CDR1 and CDR2: SGHTA and FQGNSA. The CDR3 loop is CASRSLINEQFF. In DNA form, the CDR3 reads TGTGCCAGCAGATCCCTCATCAATGAGCAGTTCTTC.

There are a few counts of this clone. The final CDR3 position lacks the conserved phenylalanine or tryptophan, pointing to a likely read error. The DNA is left out, because the CDR3 cannot be placed on it with certainty; the CDR3 is given as TCRdb lists it. The rearrangement joins TRBV5-1 to TRBJ1-1. CDR1 is SGHRS and CDR2 is YFSETQ in the germline V gene. The CDR3 length is 11 residues, termini included. CDR3 sequence: CASSQMRTRRG.

The V call is TRBV13, the J call TRBJ1-2; a possible D gene is TRBD1 (6 bases). V was pared by 2 bases and J by 8 bases, with 18 bases between. The germline gives CDR1 PRHDT, CDR2 FYEKMQ (reference sequence). This CDR3 is built from 15 residues. CDR3 protein: CASSLTTGTLDGYTF. CDR3 sequence (DNA): TGTGCCAGCAGCTTAACCACAGGGACTCTTGACGGCTACACCTTC.

The chain uses TRBV7-7 and TRBJ2-5; D is perhaps TRBD2 (5 bases). The CDR3 is 14 residues long. The germline V gene has CDR1 SSHAT and CDR2 FNYEAQ (reference sequence). Trimming cost V 5 bases and J 0 bases, with 10 bases left between them. CDR3: CASSLYGNQETQYF. Here the CDR3 DNA reads TGTGCCAGCAGCCTCTACGGGAACCAAGAGACCCAGTACTTC.

CDR3 sequence reads: CAWSVLGRTEAFF. For the CDR3, the DNA is TGTGCCTGGAGTGTTTTGGGGCGGACTGAAGCTTTCTTT. This chain joins TRBV30 and TRBJ1-1; a possible D gene is TRBD1 (5 bases). The germline gives CDR1 GTSNPN, CDR2 SVGIG (reference sequence). The CDR3 extends over 13 amino acids. Trimming took off 0 bases at V and 5 bases at J, with 10 bases between the two ends. The entire variable domain, with the rest obtained from reference TRBV30 and TRBJ1-1, is as follows: SQTIHQWPATLVQPVGSPLSLECTVEGTSNPNLYWYRQAAGRGLQLLFYSVGIGQISSEVPQNLSASRPQDRQFILSSKKLLLSDSGFYLCAWSVLGRTEAFFGQGTRLTVV.

The chain couples TRBV29-1 to TRBJ2-7; D possibly uses TRBD1 or TRBD2 (5 bases each). Trimming pared 3 bases from V and 6 bases from J, leaving 12 bases between. From germline, CDR1 is SQVTM and CDR2 ANQGSEA. CDR3 size: 12 residues. The DNA of the CDR3 is TGCAGCGTTGATGTCAGTGGGACCGAGCAGTACTTC. Its protein is CSVDVSGTEQYF.

The chain's CDR3 is CSVEAGPLEQYF. Written as DNA, the CDR3 is TGCAGCGTTGAAGCAGGCCCCCTAGAGCAGTACTTC. This sequence joins TRBV29-1 and TRBJ2-7; D is undetermined. Trimming left V 1 base short and J 7 bases short, with 11 bases between. The CDR3 spans 12 residues. Germline CDR1 is SQVTM and CDR2 is ANQGSEA.

This clone has more than one count but fewer than ten. The V gene is TRBV19, the J gene TRBJ1-2; 9 bases map to TRBD1. The CDR3 sequence is 14 residues long. The germline CDR1 and CDR2 sequences are LNHDA and SQIVND (reference sequence). V lost 6 bases and J lost 3; bases outside the gene matches: 5. CDR3 DNA: TGTGCCAGTAGCTTCGGGACAGGGTACTATGGCTACACCTTC. Its protein is CASSFGTGYYGYTF.

In DNA, the CDR3 is TGTGCCAGCAGTGCCGACACCTACAATGAGCAGTTCTTC. This sequence encodes CASSADTYNEQFF. The rearrangement uses TRBV27 and TRBJ2-1; no definite D call. The germline gives CDR1 MNHEY, CDR2 SMNVEV (reference sequence). The CDR3 extends over 13 amino acids. Trimming left V 5 bases short and J 2 bases short, with 7 bases between.

This clone was recorded once. The chain carries TRBV9 and TRBJ1-6; TRBD1 might be the D (6 bases). This CDR3 is 16 amino acids long. V lost 3 bases, J lost 0 bases, and 10 bases lay in between. Germline assignment: CDR1 SGDLS and CDR2 YYNGEE. The CDR3 reads CASSADRNSYNSPLHF. CDR3 nucleotide sequence: TGTGCCAGCAGCGCGGACAGAAACTCCTATAATTCACCCCTCCACTTT.

This clone appeared a few times. This rearrangement joins TRBV4-3 to TRBJ1-1; D is possibly TRBD1 (5 bases). This CDR3 contains 13 residues. Trimming took 0 bases from V and 5 from J, leaving 7 bases between them. Germline V gene lookup returns CDR1 LGHNA and CDR2 YSLEER. The CDR3 DNA reads TGCGCCAGCAGCCAAGATTGGGGGACTGAAGCTTTCTTT. It codes for CASSQDWGTEAFF.

The genes are TRBV13 and TRBJ2-3; the D call may be TRBD1 or TRBD2 (5 bases each). The CDR3 covers 16 residues. Germline V lookup: CDR1 PRHDT, CDR2 FYEKMQ (reference sequence). Trimming removed 4 bases at V and 0 bases at J, with 14 bases between. The CDR3 here is CASSSRDRPSTDTQYF. The DNA of the CDR3 is TGTGCCAGCAGCTCCCGGGACCGCCCTAGCACAGATACGCAGTATTTT.

The chain combines TRBV7-8 with TRBJ2-1, with D uncertain. The CDR3 contains 15 residues. The ends were cut back, 1 base at V and 2 bases at J, with 9 bases in the middle. Looked up from germline, CDR1 is SGHVS and CDR2 is FQNEAQ. CDR3 loop: CASSLGSVAYNEQFF. The CDR3 DNA is TGTGCCAGCAGCTTAGGGAGTGTTGCCTACAATGAGCAGTTCTTC.

This clone showed up just a few times. This rearrangement joins TRBV30 to TRBJ1-2; 8 positions match TRBD1. The V gene's germline CDR1 is GTSNPN and CDR2 SVGIG (reference sequence). Losses at the gene ends were 7 bases for V and 5 bases for J; bases not matched to a gene: 15. The CDR3 extends over 15 amino acids. The CDR3 DNA reads TGTGCCTCCTTTGGACAGGGCCTCTCGGGATATGGCTACACCTTC. This gives the protein CASFGQGLSGYGYTF.

This clone has just a few counts. The chain is built from TRBV4-3 and TRBJ2-3; TRBD2 might be the D (6 bases). Germline-derived CDR1 and CDR2 are LGHNA and YSLEER. This CDR3 is 15 amino acids long. Trimming shortened V by 0 bases and J by 3 bases, and 10 bases separated the two germline ends. CDR3 region: CASSQDGGKTDTQYF. CDR3 in DNA: TGCGCCAGCAGCCAAGATGGGGGGAAAACAGATACGCAGTATTTT.

The V call is TRBV13, the J call TRBJ2-7; D could derive from TRBD1 or TRBD2 (6 bases each). The CDR3 is made up of 14 amino acids. V shed 6 bases and J shed 2 bases, with 14 bases lying between them. Germline values: CDR1 PRHDT, CDR2 FYEKMQ (reference sequence). The CDR3 DNA reads TGTGCCAGCAGGTCATTCGGGGGCCCCTACGAGCAGTACTTC. Amino acid sequence: CASRSFGGPYEQYF.

This clone has only a few counts. V and J are TRBV11-2 and TRBJ2-3; 14 bases match TRBD2. The V segment lost 1 base and the J segment 1 base; nucleotides outside the gene matches: 4. Germline V CDR1 and CDR2: SGHAT, FQNNGV. The CDR3 loop spans 18 amino acids. CDR3 residues: CASSLAPTSGGGTDTQYF. CDR3 bases: TGTGCCAGCAGCTTAGCTCCGACTAGCGGGGGGGGCACAGATACGCAGTATTTT.

This rearrangement joins TRBV6-5 to TRBJ1-1; tentative D call: TRBD1 (6 bases). The CDR3 contains 14 residues. The ends were cut back, 5 bases at V and 1 base at J, with 11 bases in the middle. Germline lookup yields CDR1 MNHEY and CDR2 SVGAGI. The CDR3 sequence: CASSLGAGNTEAFF. CDR3 in DNA: TGTGCCAGCAGTCTGGGGGCAGGGAACACTGAAGCTTTCTTT.